One T cell receptor (beta chain) is described in this entry. Its antigen is currently not known. Base qualities are not at hand, and no much larger clone is one base apart. The CDR3 runs 14 amino acids, cysteine and phenylalanine included. Only the CDR3 region is kept as DNA, spanning 42 bases read in frame from base 1. V is pruned by 2 bases and J by 4 bases, leaving 3 bases of the junction without a gene match. For CDR1 and CDR2, the germline V gene (reference sequence) lists MNHNY and SVGAGI. Healthy HIV-negative adults with no recently reported acute infections or vaccinations were included as donors. Every donor was a Caucasian adult residing in Nashville, Tennessee, USA. CD4+ T cells were enriched by magnetic negative selection; naive cells were then positively selected on CD45RA, and the negative fraction formed the memory subset. Blood was obtained by leukapheresis, after which PBMCs were separated by Ficoll-Histopaque density gradient centrifugation and cryopreserved in liquid nitrogen vapor phase. Analytical flow cytometry was used to check the purity and quantity of each magnetically sorted T cell population. Genomic DNA was isolated from each sorted fraction and quantified by UV absorbance on a Nanodrop 2000c.

Using the deep immunoSEQ assay, multiplex PCR amplified TCR CDR3 regions from genomic DNA. For each cell subset, the extracted genomic DNA was distributed evenly across all wells of several immunoSEQ 96-well plates, and each plate served as one replicate. For sorted subsets, about 0.2 ug genomic DNA, equal to about 30,000 T cell genomes, was loaded into each replicate PCR. Purified libraries were measured with a Qubit 3.0 fluorometer, size-checked on a Bioanalyzer 2100, and measured again with the KAPA Library Quantification kit. A separate single-read 150-cycle Illumina NextSeq 550 flow cell was used to sequence each immunoSEQ 96-well plate. In the original analysis: Because the immunoSEQ output included only junctional sequences and no quality scores, the filtering could not be the same as the filtering used for full-length reads. To assign V/J genes and CDR3, sequences were annotated using PyIR, a Python wrapper for IgBLAST v1.9, with IMGT germline references. Any read was removed if the V/J assignment was weak (E-value above 1e-6), the CDR3 was missing, or the read contained stop codons, out-of-frame junctions, or ambiguous translated residues. V3J clonotypes were defined as sequences sharing an identical inferred V gene, J gene, and CDR3 amino acid sequence. Percentage overlap between repertoires was calculated by dividing the number of shared unique clonotypes by the size of the smaller repertoire. Repertoire richness was assessed with RTK rarefaction, the Chao1 estimator, and Recon v2.1 estimates of unobserved clonotypes. Generation probabilities were computed with OLGA for all TCRbeta clonotypes obtained by the gDNA method from several donors. The table comes from immuneACCESS by way of TCRdb, which keeps in-frame sequences with V and J called. Part of the clones is missing from these tables; in studies checked, under half for an unresolved V gene and the rest for unknown reasons. That table gives V, J and clone size, and the DNA gave D and trimming. Present in this sample are around 700,000 clones, roughly 70% of which were seen just once. About 1.8% of the sample comes from the top ten.

This specimen belongs to a study of shared clonotypes between healthy human individuals (dated by TCRdb to 2020 to 2022). As for the study more broadly: A couple of women and a few men aged 18 to 49 years were included in the cohort. Libraries were prepared and TCR repertoires were sequenced by different laboratories using diverse techniques, in order to increase sequencing depth and limit assay-specific biases. Per donor, leukapheresis produced somewhere between about 0.9 and 9 billion PBMCs. The study deeply sequenced blood TCR repertoires of five healthy adults to estimate repertoire size and the extent of clonotype sharing between individuals. For each donor, CD4 naive and CD4 memory were each run on three plates, CD8 naive on two plates, and CD8 memory on one plate. Points the paper makes about the study in general: Estimated clonotype richness was generally larger for naive than for memory subsets. Compared with non-shared clonotypes, clonotypes shared by all four sorted-subset donors had higher generation probabilities. Rarefaction of sorted-subset datasets indicated incomplete sequencing despite the large sequencing depth. About 5% of naive CD4, 3.5% of naive CD8, approximately 2.2% of memory CD4, and more than 0.35% of memory CD8 clonotypes were shared across several donors. Pairwise subsampling led to the expectation that sequencing depth would affect the degree of clonotype sharing among donors. Sampling was limited to blood, and TCR repertoires in tissue likely differ from TCR repertoires in blood. The genetic and exposure-history diversity represented was limited by the small number of donors.

The clonotype was recovered from a woman in her thirties in good health. Input material: memory CD4+ T cells sorted from blood. The sample's cell subset or site label is to be understood as: CD45RA-negative fraction. The chain is assembled from TRBV6-6 and TRBJ2-7; TRBD1 aligns with 9 central bases. The DNA sequence reads TGTGCCAGCAGTTACGAGACAGGGGGGTACGAGCAGTACTTC. This translates into CASSYETGGYEQYF.